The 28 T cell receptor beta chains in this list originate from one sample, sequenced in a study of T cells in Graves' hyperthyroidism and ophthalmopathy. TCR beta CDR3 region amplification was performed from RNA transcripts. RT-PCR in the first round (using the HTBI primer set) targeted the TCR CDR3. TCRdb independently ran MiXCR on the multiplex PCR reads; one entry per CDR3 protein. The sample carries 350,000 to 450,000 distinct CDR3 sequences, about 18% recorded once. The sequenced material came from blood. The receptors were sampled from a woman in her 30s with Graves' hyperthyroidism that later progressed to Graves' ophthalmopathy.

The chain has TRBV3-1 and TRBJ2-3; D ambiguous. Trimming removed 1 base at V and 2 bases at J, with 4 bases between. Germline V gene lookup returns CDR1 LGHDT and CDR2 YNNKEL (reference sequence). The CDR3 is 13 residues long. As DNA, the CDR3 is TGTGCCAGCAGCCAAGCGGCCACAGATACGCAGTATTTT. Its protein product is CASSQAATDTQYF.

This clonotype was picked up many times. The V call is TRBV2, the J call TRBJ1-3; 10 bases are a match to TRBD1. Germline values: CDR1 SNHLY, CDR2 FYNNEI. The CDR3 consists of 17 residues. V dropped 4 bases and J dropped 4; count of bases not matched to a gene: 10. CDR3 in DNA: TGTGCCAGCAGTGCGGGACAGGGGAGATCGGGAGGAAACACCATATATTTT. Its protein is CASSAGQGRSGGNTIYF.

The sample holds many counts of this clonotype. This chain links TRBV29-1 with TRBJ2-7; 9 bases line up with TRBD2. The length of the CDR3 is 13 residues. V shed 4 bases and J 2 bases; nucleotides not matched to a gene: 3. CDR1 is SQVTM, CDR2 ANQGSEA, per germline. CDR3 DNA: TGCAGCGTTGTGGCGGGAGGGCCCTACGAGCAGTACTTC. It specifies CSVVAGGPYEQYF.

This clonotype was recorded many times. This CDR3 reads CASSFLTRGSSSYEQYF. The CDR3 nucleotides read TGTGCCAGCAGTTTTTTGACTCGCGGGTCGAGCTCCTACGAGCAGTACTTC. This chain uses TRBV28 with TRBJ2-7; tentative D call: TRBD2 (5 bases). The length of the CDR3 is 17 residues. The V gene lost 3 bases and the J gene lost 0 bases, with 18 bases spanning the gap. Germline V gives CDR1 MDHEN, CDR2 SYDVKM.

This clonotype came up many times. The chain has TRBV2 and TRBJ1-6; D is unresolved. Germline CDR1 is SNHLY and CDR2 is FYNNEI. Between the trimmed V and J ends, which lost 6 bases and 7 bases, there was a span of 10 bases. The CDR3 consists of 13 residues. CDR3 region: CASSVVGNSPLHF. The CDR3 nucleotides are TGTGCCAGCAGCGTCGTTGGGAATTCACCCCTCCACTTT.

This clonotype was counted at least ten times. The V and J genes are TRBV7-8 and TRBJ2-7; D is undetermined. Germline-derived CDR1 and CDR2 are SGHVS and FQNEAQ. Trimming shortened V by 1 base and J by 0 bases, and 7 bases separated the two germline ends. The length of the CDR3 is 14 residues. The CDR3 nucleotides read TGTGCCAGCAGCTTAGGGACGTACTCCTACGAGCAGTACTTC. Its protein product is CASSLGTYSYEQYF.

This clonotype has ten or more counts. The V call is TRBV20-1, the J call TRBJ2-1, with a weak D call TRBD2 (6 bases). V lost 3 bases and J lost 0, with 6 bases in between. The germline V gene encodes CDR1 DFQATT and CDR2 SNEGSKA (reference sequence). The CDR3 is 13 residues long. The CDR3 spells CSASGSSYNEQFF. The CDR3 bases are TGCAGTGCTAGCGGGAGCTCCTACAATGAGCAGTTCTTC.

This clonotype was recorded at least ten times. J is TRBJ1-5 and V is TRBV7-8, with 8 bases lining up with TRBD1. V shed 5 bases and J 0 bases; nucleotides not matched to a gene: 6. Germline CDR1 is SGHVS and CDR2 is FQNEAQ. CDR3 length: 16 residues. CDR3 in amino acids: CASSTGTGYSNQPQHF. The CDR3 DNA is TGTGCCAGCAGCACAGGGACAGGATATAGCAATCAGCCCCAGCATTTT.

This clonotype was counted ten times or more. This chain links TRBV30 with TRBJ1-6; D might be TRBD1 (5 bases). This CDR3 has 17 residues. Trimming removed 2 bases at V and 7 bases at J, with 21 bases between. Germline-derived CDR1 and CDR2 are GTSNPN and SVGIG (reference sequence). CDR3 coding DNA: TGTGCCTGGAGTCCAGACCGGGGGGGGGTGATGAATTCACCCCTCCACTTT. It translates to CAWSPDRGGVMNSPLHF.

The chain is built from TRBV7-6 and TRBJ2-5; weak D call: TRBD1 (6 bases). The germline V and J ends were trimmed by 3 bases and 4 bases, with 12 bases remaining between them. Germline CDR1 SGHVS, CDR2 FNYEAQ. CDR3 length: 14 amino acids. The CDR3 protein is CASSFGQGIETQYF. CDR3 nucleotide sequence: TGTGCCAGCAGCTTTGGGCAGGGGATAGAGACCCAGTACTTC.

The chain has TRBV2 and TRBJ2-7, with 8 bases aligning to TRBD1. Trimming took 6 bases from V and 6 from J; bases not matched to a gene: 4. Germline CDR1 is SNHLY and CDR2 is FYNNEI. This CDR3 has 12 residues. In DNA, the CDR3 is TGTGCCAGCAGCTTCGACAGGGGCGAGCAGTACGTC. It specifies CASSFDRGEQYV.

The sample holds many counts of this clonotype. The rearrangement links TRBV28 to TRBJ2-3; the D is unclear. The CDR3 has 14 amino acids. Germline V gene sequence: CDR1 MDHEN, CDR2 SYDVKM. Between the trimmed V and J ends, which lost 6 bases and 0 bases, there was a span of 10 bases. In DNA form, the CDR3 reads TGTGCCAGCAGCTCAACAGACAGCACAGATACGCAGTATTTT. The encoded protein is CASSSTDSTDTQYF. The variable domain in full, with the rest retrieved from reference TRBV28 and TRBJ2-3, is DVKVTQSSRYLVKRTGEKVFLECVQDMDHENMFWYRQDPGLGLRLIYFSYDVKMKEKGDIPEGYSVSREKKERFSLILESASTNQTSMYLCASSSTDSTDTQYFGPGTRLTVL.

CDR3 in amino acids: CASSLANPGLYGYTF. CDR3 DNA sequence: TGTGCCAGCAGCTTAGCGAACCCGGGGTTGTATGGCTACACCTTC. This chain uses TRBV7-2 with TRBJ1-2; no clear D gene. The V gene lost 0 bases and the J gene lost 5 bases, with 13 bases spanning the gap. This CDR3 is 15 amino acids long. Looked up from germline, CDR1 is SGHTA and CDR2 is FQGNSA.

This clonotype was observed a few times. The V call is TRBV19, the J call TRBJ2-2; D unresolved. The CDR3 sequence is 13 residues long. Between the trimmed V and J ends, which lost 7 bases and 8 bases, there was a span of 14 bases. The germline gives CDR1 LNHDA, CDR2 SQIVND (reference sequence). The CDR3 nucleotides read TGTGCCAGTAACGAAGAGGCTGTAGGGGAGCTGTTTTTT. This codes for CASNEEAVGELFF. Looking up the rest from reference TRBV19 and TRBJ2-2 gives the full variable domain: DGGITQSPKYLFRKEGQNVTLSCEQNLNHDAMYWYRQDPGQGLRLIYYSQIVNDFQKGDIAEGYSVSREKKESFPLTVTSAQKNPTAFYLCASNEEAVGELFFGEGSRLTVL.

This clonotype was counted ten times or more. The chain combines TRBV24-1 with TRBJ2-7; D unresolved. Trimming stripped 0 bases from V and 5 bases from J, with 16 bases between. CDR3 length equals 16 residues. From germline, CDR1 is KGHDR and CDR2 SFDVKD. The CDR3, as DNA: TGTGCCACCAGTGATTTGCAGTTTCTGTATCAAGACGAGCAGTACTTC. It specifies CATSDLQFLYQDEQYF.

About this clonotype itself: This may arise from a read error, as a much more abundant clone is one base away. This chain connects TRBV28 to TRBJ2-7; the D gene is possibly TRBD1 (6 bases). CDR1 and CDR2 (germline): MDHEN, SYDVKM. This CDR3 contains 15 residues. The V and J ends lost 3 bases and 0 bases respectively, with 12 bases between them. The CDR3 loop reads CASSLAGVVSYEQYF. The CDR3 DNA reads TGTGCCAGCAGTTTGGCAGGGGTCGTCTCCTACGAGCAGTACTTC.

CDR3 residues: CASSGADSPDEQYF. The CDR3 nucleotides read TGTGCCAGCAGTGGGGCGGACAGTCCCGACGAGCAGTACTTC. The chain combines TRBV6-2 or TRBV6-3 with TRBJ2-7, with D possibly being TRBD1 (6 bases). V lost 5 bases to trimming and J lost 5 bases, with 16 bases between them. The CDR3 runs to 14 residues. Per the germline V gene, CDR1 is MNHEY and CDR2 is SVGEGT.

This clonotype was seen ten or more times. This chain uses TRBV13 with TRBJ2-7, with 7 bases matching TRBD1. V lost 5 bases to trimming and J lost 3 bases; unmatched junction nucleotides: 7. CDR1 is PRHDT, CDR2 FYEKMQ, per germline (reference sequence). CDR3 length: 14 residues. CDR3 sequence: CASSPQGKVYEQYF. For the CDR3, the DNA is TGTGCCAGCAGCCCACAGGGGAAGGTCTACGAGCAGTACTTC.

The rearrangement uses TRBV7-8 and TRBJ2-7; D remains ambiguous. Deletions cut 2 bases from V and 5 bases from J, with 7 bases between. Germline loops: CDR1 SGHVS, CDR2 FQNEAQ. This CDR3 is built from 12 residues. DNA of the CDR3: TGTGCCAGCAGCTTATTGACGGACGAGCAGTACTTC. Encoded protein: CASSLLTDEQYF.

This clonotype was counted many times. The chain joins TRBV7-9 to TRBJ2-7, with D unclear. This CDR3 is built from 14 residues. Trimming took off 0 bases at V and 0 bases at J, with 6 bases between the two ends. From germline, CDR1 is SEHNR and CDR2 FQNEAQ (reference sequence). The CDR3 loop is CASSLADNSYEQYF. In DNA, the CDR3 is TGTGCCAGCAGCTTAGCAGACAACTCCTACGAGCAGTACTTC.

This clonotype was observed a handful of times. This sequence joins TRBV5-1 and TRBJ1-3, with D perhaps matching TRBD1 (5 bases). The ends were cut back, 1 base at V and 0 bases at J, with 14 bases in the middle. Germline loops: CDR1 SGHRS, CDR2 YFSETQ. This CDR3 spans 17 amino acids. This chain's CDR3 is CASSLYGALFSGNTIYF. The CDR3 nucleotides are TGCGCCAGCAGCTTGTACGGGGCCCTGTTCTCTGGAAACACCATATATTTT.

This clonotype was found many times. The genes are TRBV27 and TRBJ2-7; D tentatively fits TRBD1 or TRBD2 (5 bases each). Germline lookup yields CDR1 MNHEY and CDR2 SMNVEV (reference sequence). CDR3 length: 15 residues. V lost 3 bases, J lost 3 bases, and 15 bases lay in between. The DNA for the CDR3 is TGTGCCAGCAGTTTTTCAAGGGGCGGAGGCTACGAGCAGTACTTC. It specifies CASSFSRGGGYEQYF.

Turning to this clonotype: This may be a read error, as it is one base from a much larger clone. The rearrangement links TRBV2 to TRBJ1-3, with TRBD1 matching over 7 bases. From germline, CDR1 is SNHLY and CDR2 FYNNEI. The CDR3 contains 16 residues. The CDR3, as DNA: TGTGCCAACAGTGGTCCCCGGGACAGCTCTGGAAACACCATATATTTT. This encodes CANSGPRDSSGNTIYF. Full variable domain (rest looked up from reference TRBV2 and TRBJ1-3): EPEVTQTPSHQVTQMGQEVILRCVPISNHLYFYWYRQILGQKVEFLVSFYNNEISEKSEIFDDQFSVERPDGSNFTLKIRSTKLEDSAMYFCANSGPRDSSGNTIYFGEGSWLTVV.

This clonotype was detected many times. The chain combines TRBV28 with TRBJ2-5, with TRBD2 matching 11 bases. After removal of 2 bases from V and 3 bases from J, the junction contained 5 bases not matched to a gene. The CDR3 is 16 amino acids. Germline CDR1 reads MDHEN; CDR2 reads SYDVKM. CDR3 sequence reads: CASSLGSTSGKETQYF. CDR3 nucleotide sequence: TGTGCCAGCAGTTTAGGATCGACTAGCGGGAAAGAGACCCAGTACTTC.

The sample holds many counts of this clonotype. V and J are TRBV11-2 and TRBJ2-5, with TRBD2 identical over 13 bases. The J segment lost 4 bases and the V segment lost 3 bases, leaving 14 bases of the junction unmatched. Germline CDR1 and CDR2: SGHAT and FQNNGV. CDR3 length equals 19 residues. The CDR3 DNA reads TGTGCCAGCAGCTTTGGCCGAGGACTAGCGGGAGATTTTGGAGAGACCCAGTACTTC. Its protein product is CASSFGRGLAGDFGETQYF. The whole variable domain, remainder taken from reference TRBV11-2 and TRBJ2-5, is EAGVAQSPRYKIIEKRQSVAFWCNPISGHATLYWYQQILGQGPKLLIQFQNNGVVDDSQLPKDRFSAERLKGVDSTLKIQPAKLEDSAVYLCASSFGRGLAGDFGETQYFGPGTRLLVL.

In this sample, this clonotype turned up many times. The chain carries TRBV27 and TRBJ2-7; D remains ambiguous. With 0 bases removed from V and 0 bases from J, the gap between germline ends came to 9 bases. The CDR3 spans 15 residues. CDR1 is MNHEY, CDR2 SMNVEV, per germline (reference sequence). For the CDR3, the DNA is TGTGCCAGCAGTTTATCCGGGTTGGGCTCCTACGAGCAGTACTTC. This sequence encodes CASSLSGLGSYEQYF.

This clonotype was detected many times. CDR3 DNA sequence: TGTGCCAGCAGGTACGGGACAGGGGGCTACGAGCAGTACTTC. It codes for CASRYGTGGYEQYF. The chain is built from TRBV3-1 and TRBJ2-7; 11 bases match TRBD1. The CDR3 covers 14 residues. Looked up from germline, CDR1 is LGHDT and CDR2 is YNNKEL (reference sequence). J was trimmed by 3 bases and V by 6 bases; bases with no gene match: 4.

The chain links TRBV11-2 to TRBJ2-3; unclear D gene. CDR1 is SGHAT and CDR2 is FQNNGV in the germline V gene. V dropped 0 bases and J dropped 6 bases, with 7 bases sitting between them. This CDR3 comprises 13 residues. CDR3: CASSLETRDTQYF. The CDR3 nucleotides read TGTGCCAGCAGCTTAGAAACCCGTGATACGCAGTATTTT.